The rows below give T cell receptor beta chains drawn from one sample of a study of shared T cell receptors in the human thymus. Profiling relied on immunoSEQ multiplex PCR, and the TCRdb table lists in-frame clones only, not all of them. The sample has hundreds of thousands of clones, over 75% seen once. This sample was shared with a second study, whose subject was human thymus T cells.

Sequences were obtained from thymocytes. These receptors originate from a girl under two years old with a congenital heart defect. Each CDR3 is given with its conserved first and last residue. Fields, in order: clone size, D gene, V gene, J gene, CDR3 DNA, CDR3 protein. D genes are given only for firm matches. The listing skips clone size in some rows; elsewhere it reads once, few, many or a size class.

>-|TRBD1|TRBV4-1|TRBJ1-6
TGCGCCAGCAGCCAAGGGGGCGGGACAGGGAGCTCCTATAATTCACCCCTCCACTTT
CASSQGGGTGSSYNSPLHF
>-|-|TRBV27|TRBJ1-5
TGTGCCAGCACCCCTCGGACATCATATCAGCCCCAGCATTTT
CASTPRTSYQPQHF
>-|TRBD1|TRBV12-5|TRBJ2-7
TGTGCTAGTGGTTTCCGCAATCCGGGACAGGGGGAGATGTACGAGCAGTACTTC
CASGFRNPGQGEMYEQYF
>-|-|TRBV9|TRBJ2-5
TGTGCCAGCAGCGTAAGTAAGTGGGGAGCTCCGGCTCCTCGGCAAGAGACCCAGTACTTC
CASSVSKWGAPAPRQETQYF
>-|-|TRBV11-3|TRBJ2-2
TGTGCCAGCAGCTTAAAACAGGTGAACACCGGGGAGCTGTTTTTT
CASSLKQVNTGELFF
>-|TRBD2|TRBV7-2|TRBJ2-1
TGTGCCAGCAGCTTATGGGGCACTAGCGGGGCACACAATGAGCAGTTCTTC
CASSLWGTSGAHNEQFF
>-|-|TRBV4-3|TRBJ1-1
TGCGCCAGCAGCCAAGATATAGGGGAACGGCTGGACACTGAAGCTTTCTTT
CASSQDIGERLDTEAFF
>-|-|TRBV6-6|TRBJ1-2
TGTGCCAGCAGTTACACTTGGACAGCAGTTAACTATGGCTACACCTTC
CASSYTWTAVNYGYTF
>-|-|TRBV6-5|TRBJ1-1
TGTGCCAGCAGTTACATGGACAGGAACACTGAAGCTTTCTTT
CASSYMDRNTEAFF
>-|TRBD1|TRBV7-2|TRBJ1-2
TGTGCCAGCAGCTTAACTCTGGGACAGTCCCTTTCTAACTATGGCTACACCTTC
CASSLTLGQSLSNYGYTF
>-|TRBD1|TRBV7-2|TRBJ2-7
TGTGCCAGCAGCTTACTCGTAGGGGGCCACGAGCAGTACTTC
CASSLLVGGHEQYF
>-|TRBD1|TRBV7-9|TRBJ1-2
TGTGCCAGCAGCTTAGGGGGACAGGAGCACCCTAACTATGGCTACACCTTC
CASSLGGQEHPNYGYTF
>-|-|TRBV7-9|TRBJ2-6
TGTGCCAGCAGCTTAGCGCGGACTGGGGCCAACGTCCTGACTTTC
CASSLARTGANVLTF
>-|TRBD1|TRBV11-2|TRBJ2-7
TGTGCCAGCAGCTCAACCGGGACAGGGGTTTACGAGCAGTACTTC
CASSSTGTGVYEQYF
>-|-|TRBV28|TRBJ2-7
TGTGCCAGCAGTCCGCGGACACTGCTGATCGAGCAGTACTTC
CASSPRTLLIEQYF
>-|-|TRBV5-1|TRBJ2-1
TGCGCCAGCGCCAAGGAGAAGGATGCGCAGTTCTTC
CASAKEKDAQFF
>-|TRBD2|TRBV5-1|TRBJ2-1
TGCGCCAGCAGCTTGGTCGCTAGCGGGCGCTCCTACAATGAGCAGTTCTTC
CASSLVASGRSYNEQFF
>once|-|TRBV5-8|TRBJ1-5
TGTGCCAGCAGCTTGGTATTACCTCGGCAGGGCGGGGTAAGTCAGCCCCAGCATTTT
CASSLVLPRQGGVSQPQHF
>-|TRBD1|TRBV7-9|TRBJ1-1
TGTGCCAGCAGATCGATCATTCAGGGGGAGGCTGAAGCTTTCTTT
CASRSIIQGEAEAFF
>-|TRBD2|TRBV5-1|TRBJ2-1
TGCGCCAGCAGCTTGGATGTAGCGGGGGTCTACAATGAGCAGTTCTTC
CASSLDVAGVYNEQFF
>-|-|TRBV5-1|TRBJ2-6
TGCGCCAGCAGCCATGAACAGGGTAACAACGCCCTGACTTTC
CASSHEQGNNALTF
>few|TRBD1|TRBV19|TRBJ1-2
TGTGCCAGTACCACAGGGGGCGACTATGGCTACACCTTC
CASTTGGDYGYTF
>-|TRBD1|TRBV4-3|TRBJ1-1
TGCGCCAGCAGCCAACTTCGAAGGGCAGGGGGCCGAATGGGTACTGAAGCTTTCTTT
CASSQLRRAGGRMGTEAFF
>-|TRBD1|TRBV7-2|TRBJ1-2
TGTGCCAGCAGCGGAGACAGGGTGGCGGGGTATGGCTACACCTTC
CASSGDRVAGYGYTF
>-|TRBD1|TRBV5-5|TRBJ1-5
TGTGCCAGCAGTTCGGGACAGAGGAATCAGCCCCAGCATTTT
CASSSGQRNQPQHF
>-|TRBD2|TRBV30|TRBJ2-5
TGTGCCTGGACGGTCGGGGGGGCGGAGACCCAGTACTTC
CAWTVGGAETQYF
>-|-|TRBV14|TRBJ2-1
TGTGCCAGCAGCCAAGGAAGGAGGGGTTGCAATGAGCAGTTCTTC
CASSQGRRGCNEQFF
>-|-|TRBV6-1|TRBJ1-2
TGTGCCAGCAGTTTTTACTCCTCCGATGGCTACACCTTC
CASSFYSSDGYTF